Shown below are 8 T cell receptor beta chains from a single sample sequenced in a study of T cell changes during pregnancy in multiple sclerosis. Clones were sequenced by immunoSEQ multiplex PCR, and TCRdb holds only the in-frame ones, with some missing. Among fewer than 50,000 clones, 85% to 95% were seen once, and the ten largest hold less than 5.5%. Sequenced material: CD8+ T cells from peripheral blood mononuclear cells, taken before pregnancy. The origin of the receptors is a female donor with multiple sclerosis, enrolled in a pregnancy study.

This chain uses TRBV19 with TRBJ2-1, with 10 bases that match TRBD2. CDR1 and CDR2 from the germline V gene are LNHDA and SQIVND (reference sequence). Trimming removed 4 bases from V and 6 bases from J; junction bases left unmatched: 9. This CDR3 has 16 amino acids. The CDR3 protein is CASSNEREGPTNEQFF. CDR3 sequence (DNA): TGTGCCAGTAGTAACGAGCGGGAGGGCCCGACCAATGAGCAGTTCTTC.

The V and J genes are TRBV15 and TRBJ2-5; D is possibly TRBD1 (6 bases). This CDR3 is built from 14 residues. Germline CDR1 LNHNV, CDR2 YYDKDF (reference sequence). Trimming shortened V by 1 base and J by 4 bases, and 10 bases separated the two germline ends. The CDR3 sequence: CATSRVGRGETQYF. In nucleotides, the CDR3 is TGTGCCACCAGCAGAGTGGGCAGGGGAGAGACCCAGTACTTC.

V usage is TRBV4-1 and J usage is TRBJ2-7; 7 bases agree with TRBD2. V shed 0 bases and J 3 bases; nucleotides not matched to a gene: 5. The germline gives CDR1 MGHRA, CDR2 YSYEKL. This CDR3 contains 15 residues. The CDR3 protein is CASSQDKRERYEQYF. CDR3 sequence (DNA): TGCGCCAGCAGCCAAGATAAGCGGGAACGCTACGAGCAGTACTTC.

CDR3 sequence (DNA): TGTGCCAGCAGCCAATCTTTAGGGGCTGGCTACGAGCAGTACTTC. It encodes CASSQSLGAGYEQYF. This sequence joins TRBV4-2 and TRBJ2-7, with D perhaps matching TRBD1 (5 bases). The germline V gene has CDR1 LGHNA and CDR2 YNFKEQ. Trimming removed 2 bases from V and 3 bases from J, with 14 bases in between. The CDR3 consists of 15 residues.

The rearrangement links TRBV6-5 to TRBJ2-5; no clear D. CDR1 is MNHEY, CDR2 SVGAGI, per germline. The CDR3 runs to 14 residues. The germline V and J ends were trimmed by 2 bases and 1 base, with 8 bases remaining between them. CDR3 sequence reads: CASSYDIGQETQYF. CDR3 nucleotide sequence: TGTGCCAGCAGTTACGATATCGGCCAAGAGACCCAGTACTTC.

This sequence joins TRBV6-5 and TRBJ2-7, with D tentatively TRBD2 (6 bases). The germline V gene has CDR1 MNHEY and CDR2 SVGAGI. This CDR3 region has 13 residues. V was shortened by 0 bases and J by 6 bases, with 9 bases between the two germline ends. The DNA for the CDR3 is TGTGCCAGCAGTTACTCAGACGGGGGCGAGCAGTACTTC. Protein sequence: CASSYSDGGEQYF.

This rearrangement joins TRBV9 to TRBJ1-2, with D possibly TRBD1 on 5 matching bases. The germline V and J ends were trimmed by 4 bases and 7 bases, with 17 bases remaining between them. CDR3 length equals 14 residues. Germline loops: CDR1 SGDLS, CDR2 YYNGEE. In nucleotides, the CDR3 is TGTGCCAGCAGCCCGCCCCGGGGGTCCGCTGGCTACACCTTC. Protein product: CASSPPRGSAGYTF.

The CDR3 reads CASSPTSVTNPYNEQFF. The CDR3 DNA follows: TGTGCCAGCAGCCCTACTAGTGTGACTAACCCCTACAATGAGCAGTTCTTC. V is TRBV7-2 and J is TRBJ2-1, with D possibly TRBD2 on 5 matching bases. V was cut by 5 bases and J by 2 bases, with 19 bases left in between. The CDR3 sequence is 17 residues long. Germline CDR1 reads SGHTA; CDR2 reads FQGNSA.